Below, 17 T cell receptor beta chains from the same sample are listed, as sequenced in a study of T-cell reconstitution after alpha-beta-depleted transplantation in children (dated by TCRdb to the mid-2010s). Libraries were constructed by PCR. Sequencing was carried out with an Illumina HiSeq 2500. TCR library preparation used molecular barcoding, with unique molecular identifiers applied to normalize quantification of the TCRbeta repertoire. TCRdb trimmed public reads at Q25 via fastp, called clones via MiXCR and kept in-frame beta chains. For every CDR3 protein sequence, its rows merge into one entry that carries the most common genes and DNA. This sample holds more than 200,000 distinct CDR3 sequences; under 20% were observed only once. The leading ten clones occupy around 45% of the sample. Taken with the paper, the label for treatment or condition translates to: allogeneic hematopoietic cell transplantation with graft depleted of TCRalphabeta T cells and CD19 B cells.

Sequences were derived from PBMCs, mostly from graft donor cells, sampled 360 days after TCRalphabeta/CD19-depleted stem cell transplant. The receptors originated from a male patient aged 2-15 years who had a stem cell transplant for acute lymphoblastic leukemia, so the T cells may come from the graft donor.

CDR3: CATSRDLAMGYNEQFF. DNA for the CDR3: TGTGCCACCAGCAGAGATTTAGCGATGGGCTACAATGAGCAGTTCTTC. J is TRBJ2-1 and V is TRBV15, with D possibly being TRBD2 (5 bases). V dropped 0 bases and J dropped 3 bases, with 12 bases sitting between them. This CDR3 has 16 residues. From germline, CDR1 is LNHNV and CDR2 YYDKDF (reference sequence).

This clonotype has only a few counts. The gene calls are TRBV5-1 and TRBJ1-1, with TRBD1 matching 7 bases. V lost 4 bases and J lost 1; bases outside the gene matches: 4. Germline assignment: CDR1 SGHRS and CDR2 YFSETQ. The CDR3 extends over 14 amino acids. DNA for the CDR3: TGCGCCAGCAGCGCACAGGGGTGGAACACTGAAGCTTTCTTT. This sequence encodes CASSAQGWNTEAFF.

In this sample, this clonotype turned up a few times. This rearrangement joins TRBV2 to TRBJ2-2, with no clear D. Germline CDR1 reads SNHLY; CDR2 reads FYNNEI. Between the trimmed V and J ends, which lost 6 bases and 1 base, there was a span of 6 bases. The CDR3 is 13 residues long. In DNA, the CDR3 is TGTGCCAGCAGGGGCCAGAACACCGGGGAGCTGTTTTTT. Translation gives CASRGQNTGELFF.

This clonotype was counted between two and nine times. The rearrangement links TRBV4-2 to TRBJ2-3, with 12 bases matching TRBD2. V shed 0 bases, J shed 5 bases, and the junction held 3 bases outside the gene matches. The CDR3 runs to 16 residues. Germline CDR1 and CDR2: LGHNA and YNFKEQ. CDR3 sequence (DNA): TGTGCCAGCAGCCAAGAAGGACTAGCGGGACTAGATACGCAGTATTTT. This translates into CASSQEGLAGLDTQYF.

The chain has TRBV27 and TRBJ2-7; 12 bases line up with TRBD2. Looked up from germline, CDR1 is MNHEY and CDR2 is SMNVEV (reference sequence). This CDR3 spans 17 amino acids. Trimming at V came to 5 bases and at J to 0 bases, leaving 8 bases not matched to a gene. The CDR3 spells CASSVHGLAGNSYEQYF. In nucleotides, the CDR3 is TGTGCCAGCAGTGTCCATGGACTAGCGGGGAACTCCTACGAGCAGTACTTC.

The chain employs TRBV5-5 and TRBJ2-3; D may be TRBD2 (5 bases). V lost 0 bases and J lost 1, with 15 bases in between. CDR3 length equals 17 residues. Germline V gene sequence: CDR1 SGHKS, CDR2 YYEKEE (reference sequence). The CDR3 coding sequence is TGTGCCAGCAGCTTGGCCCCGGACTTCTGGCGCACAGATACGCAGTATTTT. This gives the protein CASSLAPDFWRTDTQYF.

This clonotype was counted only a few times. The chain has TRBV12-3 or TRBV12-4 and TRBJ2-7; 8 bases are a match to TRBD1. V lost 3 bases and J lost 4; bases outside the gene matches: 8. The CDR3 loop spans 15 amino acids. The CDR3 sequence is CASSFTGGQIYEQYF. The CDR3 bases are TGTGCCAGCAGTTTTACAGGGGGGCAGATTTACGAGCAGTACTTC.

The chain couples TRBV5-6 to TRBJ2-1; 11 bases line up with TRBD2. CDR3 length: 17 residues. The V gene's germline CDR1 is SGHDT and CDR2 YYEEEE. V lost 0 bases and J lost 4; bases outside the gene matches: 6. The CDR3, as DNA: TGTGCCAGCAGCTTGGATGTTAGCGGGGGGGGTTACAATGAGCAGTTCTTC. Protein sequence: CASSLDVSGGGYNEQFF.

This clonotype has ten or more counts. The chain joins TRBV4-3 to TRBJ1-4; 8 bases are a match to TRBD1. The V segment lost 0 bases and the J segment 0 bases; nucleotides outside the gene matches: 9. Germline V CDR1 and CDR2: LGHNA, YSLEER. CDR3 length: 19 amino acids. The CDR3 DNA reads as TGCGCCAGCAGCCAAGAGGAATCCAGGGGGCTGGCAACTAATGAAAAACTGTTTTTT. This sequence encodes CASSQEESRGLATNEKLFF.

Only a few counts were recorded for this clonotype. The chain couples TRBV5-5 to TRBJ2-1; the match to TRBD2 covers 7 bases. Germline CDR1 reads SGHKS; CDR2 reads YYEKEE (reference sequence). Trimming removed 5 bases from V and 1 base from J; junction bases left unmatched: 9. This CDR3 has 16 amino acids. Written as DNA, the CDR3 is TGTGCCAGCAGTGACGGACTAGTGGTTTCCTACAATGAGCAGTTCTTC. Amino acid sequence: CASSDGLVVSYNEQFF.

The chain carries TRBV18 and TRBJ2-3, with no clear D. Per the germline V gene, CDR1 is KGHSH and CDR2 is LQKENI. The germline V and J ends were trimmed by 6 bases and 2 bases, with 18 bases remaining between them. CDR3 size: 16 residues. The DNA of the CDR3 is TGTGCCAGCTCTCCCTATGAGGAACAGAACACAGATACGCAGTATTTT. Its translation is CASSPYEEQNTDTQYF.

The chain couples TRBV4-3 to TRBJ1-5; TRBD1 is a possible D gene (5 bases). The CDR3 has 16 amino acids. Germline V gene data show CDR1 as LGHNA and CDR2 as YSLEER. V dropped 0 bases and J dropped 9 bases, with 18 bases sitting between them. The CDR3 nucleotides read TGCGCCAGCAGCCAAGATCCGGATCCAGGGATAACGCCCCAGCATTTT. Translating it yields CASSQDPDPGITPQHF.

The chain employs TRBV5-1 and TRBJ2-5; the D is unclear. This CDR3 has 13 residues. Trimming shortened V by 0 bases and J by 5 bases, and 8 bases separated the two germline ends. Germline V CDR1 and CDR2: SGHRS, YFSETQ. CDR3 amino acids: CASSLAGWETQYF. The CDR3 DNA sequence: TGCGCCAGCAGCTTGGCCGGCTGGGAGACCCAGTACTTC.

The V and J genes are TRBV18 and TRBJ2-2, with TRBD1 matching over 9 bases. Trimming took 4 bases from V and 5 from J; bases not matched to a gene: 11. Germline lookup yields CDR1 KGHSH and CDR2 LQKENI. The CDR3 spans 17 residues. The CDR3 nucleotides read TGTGCCAGCTCACAAATACCCGGGACAGGGAAGACCGGGGAGCTGTTTTTT. Its protein is CASSQIPGTGKTGELFF.

The table lists this clonotype with a few counts. V usage is TRBV3-1 and J usage is TRBJ2-4, with 8 bases lining up with TRBD2. The ends lost 6 bases at V and 3 bases at J; junction bases unmatched: 7. The CDR3 extends over 15 amino acids. Germline V CDR1 and CDR2: LGHDT, YNNKEL (reference sequence). This CDR3 is CASRASGTSKNIQYF. The DNA for the CDR3 is TGTGCCAGCAGGGCATCCGGGACTAGCAAAAACATTCAGTACTTC.

This clonotype was seen ten or more times. The chain combines TRBV12-3 or TRBV12-4 with TRBJ2-3; TRBD2 agrees at 7 bases. The trim removed 5 bases at V and 2 bases at J, leaving 10 bases unmatched. The CDR3 loop spans 16 amino acids. Here the CDR3 DNA reads TGTGCCAGCAGTGGCGAACTAGCGTCGGTCACAGATACGCAGTATTTT. It translates to CASSGELASVTDTQYF.

This clonotype was seen only a few times. The J gene is TRBJ2-6, the V gene TRBV7-6; D is perhaps TRBD1 or TRBD2 (5 bases each). The V gene's germline CDR1 is SGHVS and CDR2 FNYEAQ. CDR3 size: 19 residues. V lost 5 bases to trimming and J lost 0 bases, with 20 bases between them. In DNA form, the CDR3 reads TGTGCCAGCAGCCCCCTGGGGACCTCGGGGCGCTCTGGGGCCAACGTCCTGACTTTC. Translated: CASSPLGTSGRSGANVLTF.